This TCR beta chain came from a study of T cells in Graves' hyperthyroidism and ophthalmopathy. Study conclusions and caveats: Before onset, ophthalmopathy was predicted by the model a median around 6.2 months earlier. Ophthalmopathy could be told apart from stable hyperthyroidism with a 13 V-J model. Most thyroid clonotypes expanded above 0.001 were also detected in blood.

This clonotype appeared a few times. Its target is unknown. There are 14 residues in the CDR3. Deletions cut 5 bases from V and 5 bases from J, with 13 bases between. The germline CDR1 and CDR2 sequences are SNHLY and FYNNEI. Researchers took RNA transcripts and amplified the TCR beta CDR3 regions from them. The HTBI primer set served for first-round RT-PCR of the TCR CDR3. TCRdb redid the calling of the multiplex PCR reads with MiXCR, one entry per CDR3 protein. The data contain about 400,000 distinct CDR3 sequences, roughly 14% of them singletons. The V and J genes are TRBV2 and TRBJ1-5; D gene unclear. The source material was blood. This receptor was taken from a man aged 18 to 35 with Graves' ophthalmopathy. The CDR3 nucleotides are TGTGCCAGCAGTCCCCCCACGAACCATCAGCCCCAGCATTTT. Its protein is CASSPPTNHQPQHF.